Included here is one TCR beta chain sequence, with context. Its antigen is undetermined. The entry originates in a study of multiple sclerosis patients with progressive multifocal leukoencephalopathy. Study outcomes and limitations: Before and during natalizumab, the clones expanded at PML already existed.

Time point given: time of PML onset. Libraries were prepared by immunoSEQ multiplex PCR; TCRdb keeps only in-frame clonotypes and omits some of them. The sample comprises tens of thousands of clones, more than 80% of which are singletons, and 12% rests with the top ten. The CDR3 has 17 residues. The V segment lost 3 bases and the J segment 5 bases; nucleotides outside the gene matches: 13. CDR1 is SGHRS, CDR2 YFSETQ, per germline. The sequences come from PBMCs, collected from a patient treated with natalizumab. The sequence came from a woman under 40 with progressive multifocal leukoencephalopathy. The genes are TRBV5-1 and TRBJ2-1; 8 bases map to TRBD1. CDR3: CASSSKLLGTGNNEQFF. The CDR3 nucleotides read TGCGCCAGCAGCTCGAAACTCCTAGGGACAGGCAACAATGAGCAGTTCTTC.